The clone carrying this T cell receptor (beta chain) was observed a handful of times. Its matching antigen is unknown. With 2 bases removed from V and 4 bases from J, the gap between germline ends came to 18 bases. The CDR3 spans 17 residues. Germline values: CDR1 MGHRA, CDR2 YSYEKL. The sample originates from a study of cytotoxic CD8 clonotypes in ibrutinib-treated CLL. Clones were read by immunoSEQ multiplex PCR, and TCRdb kept only the in-frame ones, dropping some. The repertoire holds some 200,000 clones, with just over 70% as singletons. Notes on the study in general: Against age-matched healthy donors, baseline clonality ran higher and tracked circulating CD8+ T-cell counts.

The V call is TRBV4-1, the J call TRBJ1-5; D is undetermined. This sequence was found in a human donor with chronic lymphocytic leukemia. Sample: PBMCs, taken after 12 months of ibrutinib treatment. The CDR3, as DNA: TGCGCCAGCAGCCAATCAGCGGTGGGCCTTGGAAATCAGCCCCAGCATTTT. It yields the protein CASSQSAVGLGNQPQHF.